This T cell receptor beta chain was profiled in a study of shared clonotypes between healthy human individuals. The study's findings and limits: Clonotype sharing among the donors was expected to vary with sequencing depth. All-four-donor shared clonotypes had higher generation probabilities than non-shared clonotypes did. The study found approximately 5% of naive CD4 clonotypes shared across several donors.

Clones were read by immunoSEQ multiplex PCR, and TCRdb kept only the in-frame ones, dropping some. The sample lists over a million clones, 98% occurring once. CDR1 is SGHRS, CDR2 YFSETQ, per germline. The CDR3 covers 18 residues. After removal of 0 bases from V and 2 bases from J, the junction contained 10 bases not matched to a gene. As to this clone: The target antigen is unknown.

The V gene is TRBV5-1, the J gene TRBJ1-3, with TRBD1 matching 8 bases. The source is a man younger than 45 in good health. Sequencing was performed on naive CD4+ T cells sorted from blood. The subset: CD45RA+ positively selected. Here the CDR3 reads CASSLGGPTRGPGNTIYF. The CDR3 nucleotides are TGCGCCAGCAGCTTGGGGGGCCCTACCAGGGGGCCTGGAAACACCATATATTTT.